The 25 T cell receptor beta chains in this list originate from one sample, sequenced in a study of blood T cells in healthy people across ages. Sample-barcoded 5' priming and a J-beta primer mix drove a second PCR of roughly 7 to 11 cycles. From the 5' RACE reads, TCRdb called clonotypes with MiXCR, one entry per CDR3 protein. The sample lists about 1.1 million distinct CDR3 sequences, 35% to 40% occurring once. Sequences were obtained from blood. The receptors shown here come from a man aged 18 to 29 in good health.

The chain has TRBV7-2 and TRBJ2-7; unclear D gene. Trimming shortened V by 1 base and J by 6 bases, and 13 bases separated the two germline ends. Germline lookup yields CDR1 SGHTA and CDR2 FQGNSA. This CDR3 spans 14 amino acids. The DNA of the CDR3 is TGTGCCAGCAGCTTAGGTTTATGGCTAACCGAGCAGTACTTC. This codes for CASSLGLWLTEQYF.

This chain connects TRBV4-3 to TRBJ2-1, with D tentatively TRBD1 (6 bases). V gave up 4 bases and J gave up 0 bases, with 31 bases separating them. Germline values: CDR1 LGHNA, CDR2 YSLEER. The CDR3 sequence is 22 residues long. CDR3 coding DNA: TGCGCCAGCAGCCCGGGTAGTATTCGCCCGAGACAGGAAAGATACTCCTACAATGAGCAGTTCTTC. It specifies CASSPGSIRPRQERYSYNEQFF.

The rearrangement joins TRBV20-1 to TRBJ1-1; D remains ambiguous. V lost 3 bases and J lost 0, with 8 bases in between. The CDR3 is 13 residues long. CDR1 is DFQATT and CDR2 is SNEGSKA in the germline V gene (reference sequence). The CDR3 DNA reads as TGCAGTGCTAGGCGAGAGATGAACACTGAAGCTTTCTTT. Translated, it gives CSARREMNTEAFF.

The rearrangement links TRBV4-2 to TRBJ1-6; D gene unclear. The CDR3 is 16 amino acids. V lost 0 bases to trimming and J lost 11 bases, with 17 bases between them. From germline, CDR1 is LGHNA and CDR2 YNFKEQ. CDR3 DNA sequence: TGTGCCAGCAGCCAAGATCCCCCAACCGGCGATCCACCCCTCCACTTT. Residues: CASSQDPPTGDPPLHF.

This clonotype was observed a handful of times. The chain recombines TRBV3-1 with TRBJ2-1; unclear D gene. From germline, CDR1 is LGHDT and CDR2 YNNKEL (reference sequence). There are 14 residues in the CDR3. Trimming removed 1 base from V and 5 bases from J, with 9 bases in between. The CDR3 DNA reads TGTGCCAGCAGCCAAGCTACACCCAACAATGAGCAGTTCTTC. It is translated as CASSQATPNNEQFF.

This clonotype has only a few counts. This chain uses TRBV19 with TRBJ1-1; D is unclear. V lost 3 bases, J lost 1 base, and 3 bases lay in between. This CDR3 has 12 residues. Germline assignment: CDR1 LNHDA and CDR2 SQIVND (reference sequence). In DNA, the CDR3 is TGTGCCAGTAGTATTTGGAACACTGAAGCTTTCTTT. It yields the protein CASSIWNTEAFF.

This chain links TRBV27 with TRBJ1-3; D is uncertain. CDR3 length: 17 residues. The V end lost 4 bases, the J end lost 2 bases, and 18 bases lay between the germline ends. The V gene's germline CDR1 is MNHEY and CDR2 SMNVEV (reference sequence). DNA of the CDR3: TGTGCCAGCAGTTCATCGTTTGCGGAGGGTGCTGGAAACACCATATATTTT. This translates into CASSSSFAEGAGNTIYF.

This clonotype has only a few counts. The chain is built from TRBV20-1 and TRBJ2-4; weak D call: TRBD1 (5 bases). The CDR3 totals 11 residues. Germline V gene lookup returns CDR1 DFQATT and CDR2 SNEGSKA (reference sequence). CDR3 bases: TGCAGGGCAGGGCTAGGAAACATTCAGTACTTC. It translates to CRAGLGNIQYF.

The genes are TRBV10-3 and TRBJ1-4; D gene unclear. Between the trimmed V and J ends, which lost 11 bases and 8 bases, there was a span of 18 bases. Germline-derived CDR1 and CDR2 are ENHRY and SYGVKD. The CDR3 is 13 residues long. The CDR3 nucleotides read TGTGCCGGAAAGGGAGTATCCGGCGAAAAACTGTTTTTT. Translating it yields CAGKGVSGEKLFF.

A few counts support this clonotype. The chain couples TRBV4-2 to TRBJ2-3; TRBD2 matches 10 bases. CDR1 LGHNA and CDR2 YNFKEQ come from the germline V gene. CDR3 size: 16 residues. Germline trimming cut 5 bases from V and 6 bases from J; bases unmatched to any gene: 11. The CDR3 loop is CASSYTPSGGADTQYF. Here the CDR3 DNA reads TGTGCCAGCAGCTACACCCCCAGCGGGGGGGCGGATACGCAGTATTTT.

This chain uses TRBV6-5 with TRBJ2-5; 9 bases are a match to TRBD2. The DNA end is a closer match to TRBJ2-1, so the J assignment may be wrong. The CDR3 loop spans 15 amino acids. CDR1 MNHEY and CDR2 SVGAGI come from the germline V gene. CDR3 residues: CASRHLTSGEETQFF. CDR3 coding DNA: TGTGCCAGCAGACACCTGACTAGCGGTGAAGAGACCCAGTTCTTC.

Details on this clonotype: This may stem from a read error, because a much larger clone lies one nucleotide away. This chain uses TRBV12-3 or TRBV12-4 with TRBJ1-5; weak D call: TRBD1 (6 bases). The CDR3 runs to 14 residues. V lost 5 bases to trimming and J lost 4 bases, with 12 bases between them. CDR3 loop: CASSVRGLNQPQHF. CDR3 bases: TGTGCCAGCAGTGTACGGGGGCTGAATCAGCCCCAGCATTTT.

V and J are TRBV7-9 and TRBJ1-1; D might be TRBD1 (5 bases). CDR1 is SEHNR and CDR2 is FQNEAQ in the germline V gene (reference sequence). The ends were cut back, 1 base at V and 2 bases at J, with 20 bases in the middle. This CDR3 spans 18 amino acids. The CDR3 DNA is TGTGCCAGCAGCTTAGAATGCGCGCTTGATCAGGGCAACACTGAAGCTTTCTTT. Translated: CASSLECALDQGNTEAFF.

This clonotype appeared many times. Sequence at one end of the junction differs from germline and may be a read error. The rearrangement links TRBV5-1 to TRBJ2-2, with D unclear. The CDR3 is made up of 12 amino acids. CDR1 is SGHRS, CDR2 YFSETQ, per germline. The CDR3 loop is CASSPYTGELFF. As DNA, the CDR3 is TGTGCCAGCAGCCCCTACACCGGGGAGCTGTTTTTT.

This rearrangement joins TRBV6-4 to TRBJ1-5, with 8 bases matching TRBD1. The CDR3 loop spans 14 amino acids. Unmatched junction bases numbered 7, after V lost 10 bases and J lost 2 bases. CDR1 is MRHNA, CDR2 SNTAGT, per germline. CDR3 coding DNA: TGTGCCACCAAAAGGGGACAGGGCAATCAGCCCCAGCATTTT. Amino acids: CATKRGQGNQPQHF.

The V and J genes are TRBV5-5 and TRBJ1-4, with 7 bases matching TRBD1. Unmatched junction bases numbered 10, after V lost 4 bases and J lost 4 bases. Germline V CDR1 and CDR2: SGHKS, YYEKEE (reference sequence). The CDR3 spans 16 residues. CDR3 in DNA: TGTGCCAGCAGCACTGATCCGGGACAGCGTAATGAAAAACTGTTTTTT. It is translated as CASSTDPGQRNEKLFF.

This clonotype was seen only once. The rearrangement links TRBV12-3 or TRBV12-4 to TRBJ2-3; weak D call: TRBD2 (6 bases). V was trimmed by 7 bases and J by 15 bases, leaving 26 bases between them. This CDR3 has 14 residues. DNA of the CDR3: TGTGCCAGCATCTCGACTAGGACAACAGATATGGAATATTTT. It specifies CASISTRTTDMEYF.

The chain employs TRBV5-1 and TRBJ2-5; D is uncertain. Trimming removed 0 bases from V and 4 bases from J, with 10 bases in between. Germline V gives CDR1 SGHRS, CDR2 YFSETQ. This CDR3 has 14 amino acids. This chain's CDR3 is CASSLDSVGETQYF. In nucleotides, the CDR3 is TGCGCCAGCAGCTTGGACTCGGTCGGAGAGACCCAGTACTTC.

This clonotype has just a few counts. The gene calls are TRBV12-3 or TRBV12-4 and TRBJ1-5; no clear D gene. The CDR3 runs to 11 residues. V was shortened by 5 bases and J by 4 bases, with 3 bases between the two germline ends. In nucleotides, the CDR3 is TGTGCCAGCAGTAAAAATCAGCCCCAGCATTTT. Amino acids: CASSKNQPQHF.

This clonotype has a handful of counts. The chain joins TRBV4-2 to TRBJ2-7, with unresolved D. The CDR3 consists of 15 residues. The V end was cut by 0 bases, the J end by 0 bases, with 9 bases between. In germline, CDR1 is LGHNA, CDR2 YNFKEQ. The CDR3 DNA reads TGTGCCAGCAGCCAAGATTGCGCGTGCTCCTACGAGCAGTACTTC. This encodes CASSQDCACSYEQYF.

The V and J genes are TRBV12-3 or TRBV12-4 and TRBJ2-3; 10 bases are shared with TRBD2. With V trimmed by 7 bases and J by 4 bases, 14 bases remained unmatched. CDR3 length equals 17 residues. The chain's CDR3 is CASTLTLSGGPADTQYF. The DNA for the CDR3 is TGTGCCAGCACGCTTACCCTTAGCGGGGGGCCCGCAGATACGCAGTATTTT.

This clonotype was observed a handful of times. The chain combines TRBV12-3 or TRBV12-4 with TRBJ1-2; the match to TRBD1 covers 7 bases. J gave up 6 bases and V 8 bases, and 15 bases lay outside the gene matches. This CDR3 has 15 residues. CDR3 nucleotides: TGTGCCAGCGGTACGGGAAACCGGGACAGCAATGGCTACACCTTC. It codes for CASGTGNRDSNGYTF.

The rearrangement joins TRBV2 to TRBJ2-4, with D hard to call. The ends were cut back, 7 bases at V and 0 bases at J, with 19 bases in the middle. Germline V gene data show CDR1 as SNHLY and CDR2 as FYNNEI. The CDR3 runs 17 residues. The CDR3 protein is CASTPRRQDLAKNIQYF. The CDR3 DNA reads TGTGCCAGCACGCCAAGAAGACAAGACCTAGCCAAAAACATTCAGTACTTC.

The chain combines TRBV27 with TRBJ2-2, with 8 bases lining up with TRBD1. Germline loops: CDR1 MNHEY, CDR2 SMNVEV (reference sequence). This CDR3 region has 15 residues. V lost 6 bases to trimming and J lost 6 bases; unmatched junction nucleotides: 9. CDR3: CASSLQGVNSGELFF. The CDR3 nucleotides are TGTGCCAGCAGCCTACAGGGGGTTAATTCCGGGGAGCTGTTTTTT.

In DNA form, the CDR3 reads TGCAGTGCTAGAGTGGTTAGCGGGGGGTTTTCTAGCACAGATACGCAGTATTTT. Residues: CSARVVSGGFSSTDTQYF. V usage is TRBV20-1 and J usage is TRBJ2-3; 10 bases are a match to TRBD2. The CDR3 loop spans 18 amino acids. Trimming cost V 1 base and J 0 bases; bases outside gene matches: 10. CDR1 is DFQATT and CDR2 is SNEGSKA in the germline V gene (reference sequence).